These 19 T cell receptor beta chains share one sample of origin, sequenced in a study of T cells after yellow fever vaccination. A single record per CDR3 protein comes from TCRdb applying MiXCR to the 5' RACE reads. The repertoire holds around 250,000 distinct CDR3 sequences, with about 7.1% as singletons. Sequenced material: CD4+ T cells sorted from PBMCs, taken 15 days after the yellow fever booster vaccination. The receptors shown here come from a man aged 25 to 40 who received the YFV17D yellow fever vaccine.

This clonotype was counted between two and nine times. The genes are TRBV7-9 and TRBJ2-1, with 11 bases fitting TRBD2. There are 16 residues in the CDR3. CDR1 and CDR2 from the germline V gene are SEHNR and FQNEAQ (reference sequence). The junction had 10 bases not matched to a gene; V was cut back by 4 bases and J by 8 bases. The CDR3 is CASSSSGRPARDEQFF. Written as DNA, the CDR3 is TGTGCCAGCAGCTCTAGCGGGAGGCCCGCAAGGGATGAGCAGTTCTTC.

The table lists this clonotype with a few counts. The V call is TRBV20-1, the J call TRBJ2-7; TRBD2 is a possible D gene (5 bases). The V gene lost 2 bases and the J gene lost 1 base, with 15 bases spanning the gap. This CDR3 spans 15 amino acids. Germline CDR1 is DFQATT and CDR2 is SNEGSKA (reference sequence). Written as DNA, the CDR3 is TGCAGTGCTAGACAGAGCGGTCCTCCTTCCTACGAGCAGTACTTC. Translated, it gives CSARQSGPPSYEQYF.

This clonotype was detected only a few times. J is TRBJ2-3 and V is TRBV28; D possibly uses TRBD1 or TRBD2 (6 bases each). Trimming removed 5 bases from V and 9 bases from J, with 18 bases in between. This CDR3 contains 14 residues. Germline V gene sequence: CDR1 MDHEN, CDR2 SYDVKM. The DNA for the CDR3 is TGTGCCAGCAGTGGGGGGCCCCTAACTTTGACGCAGTATTTT. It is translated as CASSGGPLTLTQYF.

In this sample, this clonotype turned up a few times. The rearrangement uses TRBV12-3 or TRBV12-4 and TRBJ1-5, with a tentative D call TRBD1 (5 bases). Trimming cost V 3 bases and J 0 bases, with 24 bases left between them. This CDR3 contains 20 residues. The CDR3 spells CASSFRGGGPALYSNQPQHF. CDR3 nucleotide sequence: TGTGCCAGCAGTTTTAGGGGCGGTGGCCCCGCCTTATATAGCAATCAGCCCCAGCATTTT.

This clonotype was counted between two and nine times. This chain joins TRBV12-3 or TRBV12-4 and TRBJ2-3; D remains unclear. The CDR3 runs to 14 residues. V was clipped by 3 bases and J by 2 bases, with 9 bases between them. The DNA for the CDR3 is TGTGCCAGCAGTTTTAGACGGACCACAGATACGCAGTATTTT. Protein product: CASSFRRTTDTQYF.

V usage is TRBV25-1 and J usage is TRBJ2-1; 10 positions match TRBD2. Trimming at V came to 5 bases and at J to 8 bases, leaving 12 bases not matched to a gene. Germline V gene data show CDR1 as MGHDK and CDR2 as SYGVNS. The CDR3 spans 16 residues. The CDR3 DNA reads TGTGCCAGCAGTCCGGGGGGTAGCGGGAGGAACCATGAGCAGTTCTTC. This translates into CASSPGGSGRNHEQFF.

The CDR3 DNA reads as TGTGCCACCAGCAGGGGAAATGAAAAACTGTTTTTT. The encoded protein is CATSRGNEKLFF. V usage is TRBV15 and J usage is TRBJ1-4; D unclear. The CDR3 consists of 12 residues. Trimming took 3 bases from V and 5 from J, leaving 4 bases between them. Looked up from germline, CDR1 is LNHNV and CDR2 is YYDKDF (reference sequence).

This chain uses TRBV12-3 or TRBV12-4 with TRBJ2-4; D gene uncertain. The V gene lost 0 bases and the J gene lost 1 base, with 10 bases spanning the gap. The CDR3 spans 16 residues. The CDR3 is CASSLALGMAKNIQYF. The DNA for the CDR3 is TGTGCCAGCAGTTTAGCGCTAGGGATGGCCAAAAACATTCAGTACTTC.

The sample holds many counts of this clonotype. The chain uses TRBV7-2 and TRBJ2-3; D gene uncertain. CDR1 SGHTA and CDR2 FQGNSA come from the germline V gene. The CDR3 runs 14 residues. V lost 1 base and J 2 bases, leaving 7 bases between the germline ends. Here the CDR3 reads CASSLVGFTDTQYF. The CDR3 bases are TGTGCCAGCAGCTTAGTCGGATTCACAGATACGCAGTATTTT.

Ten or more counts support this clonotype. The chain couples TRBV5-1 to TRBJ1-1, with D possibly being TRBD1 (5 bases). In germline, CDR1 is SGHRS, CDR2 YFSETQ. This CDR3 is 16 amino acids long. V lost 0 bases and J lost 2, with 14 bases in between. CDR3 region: CASSLAGAVGNTEAFF. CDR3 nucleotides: TGCGCCAGCAGCTTGGCTGGGGCCGTAGGAAACACTGAAGCTTTCTTT.

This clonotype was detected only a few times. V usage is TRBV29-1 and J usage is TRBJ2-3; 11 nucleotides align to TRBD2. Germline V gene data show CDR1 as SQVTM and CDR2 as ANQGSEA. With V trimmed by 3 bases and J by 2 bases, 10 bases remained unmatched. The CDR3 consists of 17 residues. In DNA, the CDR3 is TGCAGCGTTGACCCAACTAGCGGGAGTCTTTCCACAGATACGCAGTATTTT. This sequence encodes CSVDPTSGSLSTDTQYF.

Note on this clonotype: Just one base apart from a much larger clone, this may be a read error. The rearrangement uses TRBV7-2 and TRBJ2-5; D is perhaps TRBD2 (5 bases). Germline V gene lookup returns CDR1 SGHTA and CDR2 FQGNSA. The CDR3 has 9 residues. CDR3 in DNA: TGTTCCAGCGGCGAGACCCAGTACTTC. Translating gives CSSGETQYF.

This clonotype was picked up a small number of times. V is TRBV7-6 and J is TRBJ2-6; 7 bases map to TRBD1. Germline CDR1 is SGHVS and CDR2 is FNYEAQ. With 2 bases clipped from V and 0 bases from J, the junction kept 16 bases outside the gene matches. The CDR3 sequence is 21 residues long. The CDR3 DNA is TGTGCCAGCAGCTTACGGGACAGTGGACTCATTGGGATCTCTGGGGCCAACGTCCTGACTTTC. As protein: CASSLRDSGLIGISGANVLTF.

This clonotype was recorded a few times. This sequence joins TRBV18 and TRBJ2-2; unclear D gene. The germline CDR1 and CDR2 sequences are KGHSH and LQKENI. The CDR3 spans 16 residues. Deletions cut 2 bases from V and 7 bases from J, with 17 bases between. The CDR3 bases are TGTGCCAGCTCACCAGGAGTGGAAGGTTTTGGCGGGGAGCTGTTTTTT. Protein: CASSPGVEGFGGELFF. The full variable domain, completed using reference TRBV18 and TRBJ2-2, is NAGVMQNPRHLVRRRGQEARLRCSPMKGHSHVYWYRQLPEEGLKFMVYLQKENIIDESGMPKERFSAEFPKEGPSILRIQQVVRGDSAAYFCASSPGVEGFGGELFFGEGSRLTVL.

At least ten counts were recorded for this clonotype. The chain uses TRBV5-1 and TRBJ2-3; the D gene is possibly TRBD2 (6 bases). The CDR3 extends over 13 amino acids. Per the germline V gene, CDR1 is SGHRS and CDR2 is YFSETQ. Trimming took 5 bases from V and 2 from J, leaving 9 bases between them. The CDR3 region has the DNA TGCGCCAGCAGGGGACTGGTCACAGATACGCAGTATTTT. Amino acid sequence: CASRGLVTDTQYF. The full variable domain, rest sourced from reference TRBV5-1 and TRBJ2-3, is KAGVTQTPRYLIKTRGQQVTLSCSPISGHRSVSWYQQTPGQGLQFLFEYFSETQRNKGNFPGRFSGRQFSNSRSEMNVSTLELGDSALYLCASRGLVTDTQYFGPGTRLTVL.

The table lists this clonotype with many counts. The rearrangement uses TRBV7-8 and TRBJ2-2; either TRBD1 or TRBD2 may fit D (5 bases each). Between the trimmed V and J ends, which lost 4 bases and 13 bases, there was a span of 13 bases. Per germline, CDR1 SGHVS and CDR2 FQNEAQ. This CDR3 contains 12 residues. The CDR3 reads CASSSDWGRLFF. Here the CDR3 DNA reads TGTGCCAGCAGCTCCGATTGGGGGAGGCTGTTTTTT.

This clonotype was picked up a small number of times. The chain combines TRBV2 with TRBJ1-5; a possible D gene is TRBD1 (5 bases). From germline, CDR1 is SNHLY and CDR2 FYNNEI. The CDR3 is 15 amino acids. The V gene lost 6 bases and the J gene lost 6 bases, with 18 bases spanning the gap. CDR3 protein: CASSGYAPGSQPQHF. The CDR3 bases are TGTGCCAGCAGCGGATACGCACCAGGGAGTCAGCCCCAGCATTTT.

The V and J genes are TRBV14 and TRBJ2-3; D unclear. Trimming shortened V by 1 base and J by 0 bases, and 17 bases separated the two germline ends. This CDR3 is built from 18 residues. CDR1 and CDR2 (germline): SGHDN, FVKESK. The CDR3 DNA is TGTGCCAGCAGCCAAGTCGCCATCCACCCTCTTAGCACAGATACGCAGTATTTT. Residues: CASSQVAIHPLSTDTQYF.

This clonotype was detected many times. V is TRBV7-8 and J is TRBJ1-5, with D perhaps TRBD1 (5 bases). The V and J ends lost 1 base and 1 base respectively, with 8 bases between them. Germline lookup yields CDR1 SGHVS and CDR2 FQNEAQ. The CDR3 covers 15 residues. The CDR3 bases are TGTGCCAGCAGCTTAGGGGGACGGAGCAATCAGCCCCAGCATTTT. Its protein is CASSLGGRSNQPQHF. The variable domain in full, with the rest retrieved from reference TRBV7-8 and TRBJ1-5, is GAGVSQSPRYKVAKRGQDVALRCDPISGHVSLFWYQQALGQGPEFLTYFQNEAQLDKSGLPSDRFFAERPEGSVSTLKIQRTQQEDSAVYLCASSLGGRSNQPQHFGDGTRLSIL.